What follows is one T cell receptor beta chain and its context. Some clones are missing from TCRdb's copy, which holds only in-frame ones; the method was immunoSEQ multiplex PCR. The repertoire holds 500,000 to 850,000 clones, with 70% to 90% as singletons. The data derive from a study of shared T cell receptors in the human thymus. The germline V gene has CDR1 SGHAT and CDR2 FQNNGV. Losses at the gene ends were 4 bases for V and 7 bases for J; bases not matched to a gene: 9. The CDR3 contains 14 residues. These data were likewise used in another study, on human thymus T cells. That report notes: Corrective surgery for congenital heart defects was being performed on the healthy Finnish infants who were the donors. Thymus pieces cut out during corrective heart surgery were the tissue that was used. What appeared biased in thymic and blood repertoires was the usage of V and J genes. In unrelated individuals, thymic repertoires overlapped highly, according to related research.

The receptor's source is a boy younger than two with a congenital heart defect. The chain combines TRBV11-2 with TRBJ2-7, with 8 bases fitting TRBD1. Sequenced sample: thymocytes. The CDR3 reads CASSSAGQALEQYF. CDR3 nucleotide sequence: TGTGCCAGCAGCTCGGCGGGACAGGCTCTGGAGCAGTACTTC.